Listed here is a single TCR beta chain. This sample was taken from a study of technical replicates of blood from a handful of donors. The data were produced by immunoSEQ multiplex PCR, yet TCRdb's version contains in-frame clones alone and is incomplete. The sample has tens of thousands of clones; roughly 90% are singletons. The CDR3 extends over 16 amino acids. Trimming took 5 bases from V and 8 from J; bases not matched to a gene: 15. CDR1 is MNHEY and CDR2 is SMNVEV in the germline V gene (reference sequence). Sequenced: PBMCs. The chain has TRBV27 and TRBJ2-1; TRBD1 aligns across 7 bases. The receptor's source is a human donor in good health. Some clones in this sample may be carry-over from other donors' samples. This chain's CDR3 is CASSPYRGPTDDEQFF. In DNA form, the CDR3 reads TGTGCCAGCAGTCCGTATAGGGGGCCTACCGACGATGAGCAGTTCTTC.